Listed here are 26 T cell receptor beta chains from one sample, sequenced in a study of human T cells and chemical hapten exposure. TCRdb itself ran the RACE reads through MiXCR, one entry per CDR3 protein. This table holds about 54,000 distinct CDR3 sequences, 8.5% to 10% found once. The time point was: patch test 2, 6 weeks after DPC sensitization. The treatment: therapeutic diphenylcyclopropenone sensitization with weekly scalp DPC. Specimen: whole blood, collected in connection with sensitization to the hapten diphenylcyclopropenone (DPC). The receptors originated from a woman in her forties or fifties with alopecia areata. Some clones in this sample may be carry-over from other donors' samples.

The rearrangement links TRBV3-1 to TRBJ2-7; no firm D call. The CDR3 is 17 residues long. Between the trimmed V and J ends, which lost 1 base and 3 bases, there was a span of 19 bases. The germline gives CDR1 LGHDT, CDR2 YNNKEL (reference sequence). The CDR3 sequence: CASSQARHGTSYYEQYF. In DNA form, the CDR3 reads TGTGCCAGCAGCCAAGCCCGGCACGGAACCTCATACTACGAGCAGTACTTC.

This clonotype has at least ten counts. The chain carries TRBV20-1 and TRBJ1-5, with D uncertain. Deletions cut 6 bases from V and 7 bases from J, with 13 bases between. Germline V lookup: CDR1 DFQATT, CDR2 SNEGSKA (reference sequence). CDR3 length: 12 amino acids. The CDR3 coding sequence is TGCAGTGCCATCCTACCCCCGCAGCCCCAGCATTTT. Residues: CSAILPPQPQHF.

This clonotype showed up many times. V usage is TRBV18 and J usage is TRBJ1-6; D not certain. The germline V gene encodes CDR1 KGHSH and CDR2 LQKENI. Trimming removed 6 bases at V and 8 bases at J, with 11 bases between. The CDR3 extends over 13 amino acids. The CDR3 spells CASSLRADSPLHF. The CDR3, as DNA: TGTGCCAGCTCGCTTCGGGCAGATTCACCCCTCCACTTT.

The rearrangement uses TRBV10-1 and TRBJ2-3; D could derive from TRBD1 or TRBD2 (7 bases each). CDR3 length equals 13 residues. V gave up 8 bases and J gave up 7 bases, with 16 bases separating them. The germline V gene encodes CDR1 WNHNN and CDR2 SYGVQD (reference sequence). The CDR3 coding sequence is TGCGCCAGCGCTGGGGAGGGGGCGAATACGCAGTATTTT. Amino acids: CASAGEGANTQYF.

The chain recombines TRBV18 with TRBJ2-6; no clear D. Trimming shortened V by 1 base and J by 0 bases, and 4 bases separated the two germline ends. Looked up from germline, CDR1 is KGHSH and CDR2 is LQKENI. This CDR3 has 15 amino acids. The CDR3 DNA reads TGTGCCAGCTCACCACAGGGCTCTGGGGCCAACGTCCTGACTTTC. Its translation is CASSPQGSGANVLTF.

This clonotype was counted ten times or more. The chain links TRBV6-9 to TRBJ1-5; 9 bases line up with TRBD1. The CDR3 spans 14 residues. From germline, CDR1 is MNHGY and CDR2 SVAAGI. The J segment lost 5 bases and the V segment lost 8 bases, leaving 7 bases of the junction unmatched. The CDR3 spells CASASRTGDQPQHF. CDR3 in DNA: TGTGCCAGCGCCTCCCGGACAGGGGATCAGCCCCAGCATTTT.

This clonotype has a handful of counts. V is TRBV19 and J is TRBJ1-4, with D possibly being TRBD1 (5 bases). This CDR3 is built from 15 residues. CDR1 LNHDA and CDR2 SQIVND come from the germline V gene (reference sequence). V lost 3 bases, J lost 8 bases, and 16 bases lay in between. The CDR3: CASSIRPGRQEKLFF. CDR3 coding DNA: TGTGCCAGTAGTATTCGGCCGGGGCGTCAAGAAAAACTGTTTTTT.

A few counts support this clonotype. The chain joins TRBV7-9 to TRBJ1-6, with D tentatively TRBD1 (6 bases). This CDR3 has 15 residues. The ends were cut back, 0 bases at V and 7 bases at J, with 10 bases in the middle. CDR1 SEHNR and CDR2 FQNEAQ come from the germline V gene (reference sequence). The CDR3 nucleotides read TGTGCCAGCAGCTTAGCGGACAGTAAGAATTCACCCCTCCACTTT. Translating gives CASSLADSKNSPLHF.

This clonotype was seen only a few times. The V call is TRBV7-9, the J call TRBJ1-4; perhaps TRBD1 as D (5 bases). The germline CDR1 and CDR2 sequences are SEHNR and FQNEAQ (reference sequence). The CDR3 loop spans 14 amino acids. V was pared by 1 base and J by 8 bases, with 11 bases between. For the CDR3, the DNA is TGTGCCAGCAGCTTAGGCAGGGCCACGGAAAAACTGTTTTTT. Its translation: CASSLGRATEKLFF.

The sample holds a few counts of this clonotype. The V and J genes are TRBV2 and TRBJ1-5, with a weak D call TRBD1 (5 bases). Germline CDR1 reads SNHLY; CDR2 reads FYNNEI. V was trimmed by 7 bases and J by 4 bases, leaving 11 bases between them. CDR3 length: 13 residues. The CDR3 loop reads CASNQRGNQPQHF. The DNA of the CDR3 is TGTGCCAGCAACCAACGGGGGAATCAGCCCCAGCATTTT.

This clonotype was counted at least ten times. The chain joins TRBV28 to TRBJ1-1; TRBD1 is a possible D gene (5 bases). V lost 6 bases to trimming and J lost 1 base, with 15 bases between them. Per germline, CDR1 MDHEN and CDR2 SYDVKM. The CDR3 loop spans 15 amino acids. CDR3 sequence (DNA): TGTGCCAGCAGCTCCAGACAGCGGAGGAACACTGAAGCTTTCTTT. This gives the protein CASSSRQRRNTEAFF.

The rearrangement links TRBV5-1 to TRBJ1-4, with D perhaps TRBD1 (5 bases). The germline V gene encodes CDR1 SGHRS and CDR2 YFSETQ. V lost 0 bases and J lost 8, with 11 bases in between. This CDR3 spans 14 amino acids. This CDR3 reads CASSLAGLGEKLFF. CDR3 nucleotides: TGCGCCAGCAGCTTGGCAGGGTTGGGCGAAAAACTGTTTTTT. The full variable domain, in which reference TRBV5-1 and TRBJ1-4 provide the parts outside the CDR3, is KAGVTQTPRYLIKTRGQQVTLSCSPISGHRSVSWYQQTPGQGLQFLFEYFSETQRNKGNFPGRFSGRQFSNSRSEMNVSTLELGDSALYLCASSLAGLGEKLFFGSGTQLSVL.

This clonotype appeared many times. This chain connects TRBV6-2 or TRBV6-3 to TRBJ2-1; no reliable D call. Trimming pared 8 bases from V and 2 bases from J, leaving 10 bases between. Germline CDR1 MNHEY, CDR2 SVGEGT. The CDR3 totals 13 residues. DNA for the CDR3: TGTGCCAGCGAGACAAGCACCTACAATGAGCAGTTCTTC. This translates into CASETSTYNEQFF.

This clonotype has a handful of counts. The CDR3: CASEDGKETQYF. The CDR3 bases are TGTGCCAGCGAGGACGGTAAAGAGACCCAGTACTTC. V is TRBV3-1 and J is TRBJ2-5, with D unclear. The length of the CDR3 is 12 residues. Trimming removed 8 bases at V and 3 bases at J, with 10 bases between. Germline V lookup: CDR1 LGHDT, CDR2 YNNKEL (reference sequence).

The chain has TRBV27 and TRBJ2-3, with no clear D. From germline, CDR1 is MNHEY and CDR2 SMNVEV (reference sequence). V lost 0 bases and J lost 5, with 9 bases in between. The CDR3 runs to 14 residues. CDR3 bases: TGTGCCAGCAGTTTATCGCCATTGGAAGATACGCAGTATTTT. It codes for CASSLSPLEDTQYF.

This clonotype came up many times. The chain is built from TRBV7-6 and TRBJ1-1; D may be TRBD1 (5 bases). With 5 bases removed from V and 3 bases from J, the gap between germline ends came to 13 bases. This CDR3 comprises 14 residues. Looked up from germline, CDR1 is SGHVS and CDR2 is FNYEAQ. The CDR3 DNA reads as TGTGCCAGCAGCCGGCGGACACAAGACACTGAAGCTTTCTTT. It encodes CASSRRTQDTEAFF.

The chain recombines TRBV7-2 with TRBJ2-3, with 9 bases aligning to TRBD1. V gave up 5 bases and J gave up 5 bases; unmatched junction bases: 8. Germline CDR1 and CDR2: SGHTA and FQGNSA. The CDR3 contains 15 residues. Here the CDR3 reads CASSTYRGLGDTQYF. As DNA, the CDR3 is TGTGCCAGCAGCACATACAGGGGGCTAGGAGATACGCAGTATTTT.

This clonotype is categorized as medium-sized (0.01 to 0.1%). The chain employs TRBV27 and TRBJ1-4; no definite D call. Germline V gene lookup returns CDR1 MNHEY and CDR2 SMNVEV (reference sequence). There are 13 residues in the CDR3. V dropped 7 bases and J dropped 8 bases, with 14 bases sitting between them. This chain's CDR3 is CASTLKINEKLFF. CDR3 DNA: TGTGCCAGCACGTTGAAGATAAACGAAAAACTGTTTTTT.

This clonotype was found many times. This chain connects TRBV11-2 to TRBJ1-6; D remains ambiguous. Germline assignment: CDR1 SGHAT and CDR2 FQNNGV. The V end was cut by 4 bases, the J end by 8 bases, with 21 bases between. The CDR3 covers 17 residues. DNA for the CDR3: TGTGCCAGCAGCTCACTGAAGAGGGAAAAAGGCCATTCACCCCTCCACTTT. Protein product: CASSSLKREKGHSPLHF.

This chain connects TRBV6-2 or TRBV6-3 to TRBJ2-1; 7 bases align to TRBD2. The germline V gene encodes CDR1 MNHEY and CDR2 SVGEGT. This CDR3 contains 15 residues. J was trimmed by 4 bases and V by 6 bases; bases with no gene match: 9. In nucleotides, the CDR3 is TGTGCCAGCAGATACCGACTAGCAGAGTACAATGAGCAGTTCTTC. Protein: CASRYRLAEYNEQFF.

The chain joins TRBV18 to TRBJ2-1; the D is unclear. Germline CDR1 reads KGHSH; CDR2 reads LQKENI. The CDR3 is 13 amino acids. V lost 2 bases and J 7 bases, leaving 9 bases between the germline ends. In DNA form, the CDR3 reads TGTGCCAGCTCACCAAGGCACCCGAATGAGCAGTTCTTC. Protein product: CASSPRHPNEQFF.

This rearrangement joins TRBV7-2 to TRBJ2-1; 11 bases map to TRBD2. Germline loops: CDR1 SGHTA, CDR2 FQGNSA. V shed 10 bases and J 4 bases; nucleotides not matched to a gene: 9. The CDR3 covers 15 residues. As DNA, the CDR3 is TGTGCCACCTCGTTAGGACTAGCGGGTTACAATGAGCAGTTCTTC. This gives the protein CATSLGLAGYNEQFF.

In this sample, this clonotype turned up a few times. Written as DNA, the CDR3 is TGTGCCAGCTCACAGGGGGGGGCGAGGACTGAAGCTTTCTTT. This sequence encodes CASSQGGARTEAFF. V usage is TRBV18 and J usage is TRBJ1-1; maybe TRBD1 (6 bases). CDR1 and CDR2 (germline): KGHSH, LQKENI. Trimming shortened V by 4 bases and J by 5 bases, and 14 bases separated the two germline ends. The CDR3 is made up of 14 amino acids.

The chain recombines TRBV5-1 with TRBJ2-1; 8 bases map to TRBD2. The CDR3 extends over 14 amino acids. J lost 11 bases, V lost 0 bases, and 7 bases had no gene match. CDR1 and CDR2 from the germline V gene are SGHRS and YFSETQ. The CDR3, as DNA: TGCGCCAGCAGCTTGGAAGGACTAGCAGGGCAGCAGTTCTTC. This encodes CASSLEGLAGQQFF.

V usage is TRBV27 and J usage is TRBJ2-3, with 8 nucleotides matching TRBD2. The V segment lost 5 bases and the J segment 4 bases; nucleotides outside the gene matches: 11. The CDR3 contains 16 residues. CDR1 and CDR2 (germline): MNHEY, SMNVEV (reference sequence). The CDR3 region is CASSRTGTRKADTQYF. DNA of the CDR3: TGTGCCAGCAGTCGAACCGGGACTAGGAAAGCAGATACGCAGTATTTT.

This chain connects TRBV28 to TRBJ2-7; 10 positions match TRBD2. The V gene end was trimmed by 4 bases and the J gene end by 2 bases; junction bases not matched to a gene: 5. CDR1 is MDHEN, CDR2 SYDVKM, per germline. The CDR3 is 15 residues long. The CDR3 spells CASSSLGLAAYEQYF. The CDR3 DNA follows: TGTGCCAGCAGTTCCCTTGGACTAGCGGCCTACGAGCAGTACTTC. The full variable domain, its missing parts supplied by reference TRBV28 and TRBJ2-7, is DVKVTQSSRYLVKRTGEKVFLECVQDMDHENMFWYRQDPGLGLRLIYFSYDVKMKEKGDIPEGYSVSREKKERFSLILESASTNQTSMYLCASSSLGLAAYEQYFGPGTRLTVT.